The T cell receptor beta chain described here comes from a study of T-cell reconstitution after alpha-beta-depleted transplantation in children. General observations from the study: Counts and diversity of T cells one year after transplant came mostly from newly produced T cells. The high TCRbeta diversity at day 60 in some patients came from surviving recipient T cells and thymic progenitors. About two months after transplant, alpha-beta T cells reportedly came from several hundred expanded graft clones.

Unique molecular identifiers were used in preparing the TCRbeta library. TCRdb passed the PCR reads through MiXCR, listing each CDR3 protein once. The table lists 900,000 or so distinct CDR3 sequences, 16% of them singletons, with 5% in the top ten. This clonotype was found a few times. Its target is unknown. V lost 0 bases, J lost 0 bases, and 3 bases lay in between. From germline, CDR1 is SNHLY and CDR2 FYNNEI. There are 15 residues in the CDR3. V is TRBV2 and J is TRBJ2-6, with D hard to call. The TCR originated in a male patient younger than 18 who had a stem cell transplant for acute lymphoblastic leukemia, so the T cells may come from the graft donor. The material was PBMCs, mostly from graft donor cells, obtained 360 days after TCRalphabeta/CD19-depleted stem cell transplant. The CDR3 DNA follows: TGTGCCAGCAGTGAAGCAAGCTCTGGGGCCAACGTCCTGACTTTC. Amino acids: CASSEASSGANVLTF. Variable domain in full (rest from reference TRBV2 and TRBJ2-6): EPEVTQTPSHQVTQMGQEVILRCVPISNHLYFYWYRQILGQKVEFLVSFYNNEISEKSEIFDDQFSVERPDGSNFTLKIRSTKLEDSAMYFCASSEASSGANVLTFGAGSRLTVL.